This T cell receptor (beta chain) originates from a study of T-cell memory formation after mild COVID-19. Study-wide background: TCR clusters were mostly confined to one donor each. Study-wide results and caveats: CM and EM subsets held most contracting CD4+ clones; EMRA held CD8+ ones.

TCRdb fed the 5' RACE reads into MiXCR, producing one record per CDR3 protein. The table has around 110,000 distinct CDR3 sequences, over 10% seen once. CDR1 is SGHVS, CDR2 FQNEAQ, per germline. The ends were cut back, 1 base at V and 6 bases at J, with 18 bases in the middle. This CDR3 spans 16 amino acids. This clonotype was detected once. Its specificity is unknown. Source material: PBMCs or a T cell subset sorted from them (not recorded which). The rearrangement links TRBV7-8 to TRBJ1-2; tentatively, D is TRBD1 (5 bases). This TCR came from an adult woman who had mild COVID-19 (a few samples of this study predate the infection). Cell type and time point are not known. This CDR3 reads CASSLVSVGGRDGYTF. CDR3 sequence (DNA): TGTGCCAGCAGCTTAGTGTCGGTCGGGGGAAGGGATGGCTACACCTTC.